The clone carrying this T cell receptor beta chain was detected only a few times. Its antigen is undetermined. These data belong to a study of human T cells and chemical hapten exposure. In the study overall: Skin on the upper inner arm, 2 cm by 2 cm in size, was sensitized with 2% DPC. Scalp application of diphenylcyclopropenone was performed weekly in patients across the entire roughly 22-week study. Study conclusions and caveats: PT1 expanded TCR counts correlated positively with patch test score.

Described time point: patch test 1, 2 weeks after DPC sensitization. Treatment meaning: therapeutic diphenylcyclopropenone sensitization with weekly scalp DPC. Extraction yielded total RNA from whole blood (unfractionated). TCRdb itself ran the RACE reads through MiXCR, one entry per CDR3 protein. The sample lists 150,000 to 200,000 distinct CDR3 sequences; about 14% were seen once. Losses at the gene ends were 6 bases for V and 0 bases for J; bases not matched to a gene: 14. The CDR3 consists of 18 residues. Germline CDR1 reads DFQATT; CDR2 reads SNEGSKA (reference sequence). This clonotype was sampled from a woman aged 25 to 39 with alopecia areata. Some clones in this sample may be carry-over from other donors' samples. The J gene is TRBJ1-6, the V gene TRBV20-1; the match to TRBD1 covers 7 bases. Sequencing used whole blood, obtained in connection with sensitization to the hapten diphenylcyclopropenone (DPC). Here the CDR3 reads CSATDSGTVGSYNSPLHF. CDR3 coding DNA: TGCAGTGCCACCGATTCCGGGACAGTGGGCTCCTATAATTCACCCCTCCACTTT.